Each of the 31 T cell receptor beta chains below was sequenced from the same sample in a study of metastatic and nonmetastatic thyroid tumors. Treatment of any kind had been given to no patient before thyroid surgery. MiXCR was used by TCRdb to re-call the PCR reads. Of tens of thousands of clones listed, 15% to 20% are singletons. Sequencing input: blood. These receptors all come from a female donor with papillary thyroid cancer or a benign thyroid nodule (not recorded which). Some clones in this sample may be carry-over from other donors' samples.

V gene TRBV7-9 combines with J gene TRBJ1-5; D might be TRBD1 (6 bases). The CDR3 totals 14 residues. The V and J ends lost 5 bases and 10 bases respectively, with 18 bases between them. Germline lookup yields CDR1 SEHNR and CDR2 FQNEAQ (reference sequence). The CDR3 DNA reads TGTGCCAGCAGCCCTCCGGGGGCGGGTCATCCCCAGCATTTT. It specifies CASSPPGAGHPQHF.

This clone was detected many times. The chain couples TRBV19 to TRBJ1-1; 8 nucleotides agree with TRBD1. The V segment lost 5 bases and the J segment 6 bases; nucleotides outside the gene matches: 8. There are 14 residues in the CDR3. Germline values: CDR1 LNHDA, CDR2 SQIVND (reference sequence). This CDR3 reads CASSRTGSSSEAFF. CDR3 DNA: TGTGCCAGTAGTCGGACAGGGAGTTCGTCTGAAGCTTTCTTT.

This clone was picked up many times. The chain combines TRBV29-1 with TRBJ1-1; D not resolved. V lost 5 bases and J lost 1, with 5 bases in between. This CDR3 has 11 amino acids. Germline V gene lookup returns CDR1 SQVTM and CDR2 ANQGSEA. The DNA of the CDR3 is TGCAGCGTTAAGAGGAACACTGAAGCTTTCTTT. It codes for CSVKRNTEAFF. Full variable domain (missing parts from reference TRBV29-1 and TRBJ1-1): SAVISQKPSRDICQRGTSLTIQCQVDSQVTMMFWYRQQPGQSLTLIATANQGSEATYESGFVIDKFPISRPNLTFSTLTVSNMSPEDSSIYLCSVKRNTEAFFGQGTRLTVV.

This clone is deemed medium-sized. V usage is TRBV28 and J usage is TRBJ1-6, with TRBD1 as a possible D gene (6 bases). The CDR3 has 14 amino acids. The germline V gene has CDR1 MDHEN and CDR2 SYDVKM. Trimming took 6 bases from V and 7 from J, leaving 13 bases between them. CDR3 amino acids: CASSTGTRNSPLHF. As DNA, the CDR3 is TGTGCCAGCAGCACAGGGACTCGCAATTCACCCCTCCACTTT.

This clone was detected ten times or more. The gene calls are TRBV28 and TRBJ2-6; D may be TRBD1 or TRBD2 (6 bases each). V gave up 3 bases and J gave up 4 bases, with 16 bases separating them. Germline V CDR1 and CDR2: MDHEN, SYDVKM. The CDR3 length is 17 residues. The CDR3 protein is CASSFGDTGRGANVLTF. The CDR3, as DNA: TGTGCCAGCAGTTTTGGGGACACAGGGAGGGGGGCCAACGTCCTGACTTTC.

By share, this clone counts as medium-sized (0.01 to 0.1%). One end of the junction is discordant with germline, which a read error may explain. The chain carries TRBV6-1 and TRBJ2-7; 10 bases line up with TRBD2. The CDR3 contains 12 residues. Germline lookup yields CDR1 MNHNS and CDR2 SASEGT. The CDR3, as DNA: TGTGCCAGCAGTGAAGCGGGACTAGCGAGAGACTTC. As protein: CASSEAGLARDF.

As regards this clone: A junction boundary mismatches the germline segment, possibly from a read error. The V and J genes are TRBV28 and TRBJ2-7; the D gene is possibly TRBD2 (6 bases). Per germline, CDR1 MDHEN and CDR2 SYDVKM. This CDR3 contains 14 residues. This chain's CDR3 is CASSHGGRARDSNF. Here the CDR3 DNA reads TGTGCCAGCAGCCATGGTGGGCGGGCGCGGGATAGTAACTTC.

V gene TRBV28 combines with J gene TRBJ2-7, with D possibly TRBD1 on 5 matching bases. Germline V gene sequence: CDR1 MDHEN, CDR2 SYDVKM. The CDR3 spans 14 residues. With 7 bases removed from V and 3 bases from J, the gap between germline ends came to 16 bases. Here the CDR3 DNA reads TGTGCCAGCATTTTCCCACCAGGGAACTACGAGCAGTACTTC. This codes for CASIFPPGNYEQYF.

This clone was detected ten times or more. The genes are TRBV2 and TRBJ1-5, with D possibly matching TRBD1 (6 bases). Trimming shortened V by 9 bases and J by 5 bases, and 14 bases separated the two germline ends. CDR1 and CDR2 from the germline V gene are SNHLY and FYNNEI. This CDR3 is 13 amino acids long. The CDR3 sequence is CASGGGRDQPQHF. CDR3 nucleotides: TGTGCCAGTGGGGGGGGGCGCGATCAGCCCCAGCATTTT.

This clone was detected ten times or more. This rearrangement joins TRBV7-3 to TRBJ1-6; no reliable D call. Trimming stripped 2 bases from V and 10 bases from J, with 12 bases between. The CDR3 has 14 residues. Germline V gene lookup returns CDR1 SGHTA and CDR2 FQGTGA. Here the CDR3 reads CASSLLGVESPLHF. CDR3 nucleotides: TGTGCCAGCAGCTTACTTGGGGTGGAGTCACCCCTCCACTTT.

This clone showed up many times. The chain has TRBV13 and TRBJ2-3, with 7 bases matching TRBD2. V dropped 3 bases and J dropped 0; count of bases not matched to a gene: 3. CDR3 size: 15 residues. CDR1 is PRHDT, CDR2 FYEKMQ, per germline (reference sequence). The CDR3 here is CASSLGSGSTDTQYF. As DNA, the CDR3 is TGTGCCAGCAGCTTGGGTAGCGGGAGCACAGATACGCAGTATTTT.

At least ten counts were recorded for this clone. The J gene is TRBJ1-1, the V gene TRBV14; maybe TRBD1 (5 bases). Germline V gene sequence: CDR1 SGHDN, CDR2 FVKESK. V lost 0 bases and J 5 bases, leaving 13 bases between the germline ends. The length of the CDR3 is 15 residues. The DNA for the CDR3 is TGTGCCAGCAGCCAAGATGGGAGCGGGGGGACTGAAGCTTTCTTT. Its protein product is CASSQDGSGGTEAFF.

This clone was counted at least ten times. The V gene is TRBV20-1, the J gene TRBJ2-7; D tentatively reads TRBD1 or TRBD2 (5 bases each). The V end lost 3 bases, the J end lost 6 bases, and 15 bases lay between the germline ends. The CDR3 totals 13 residues. CDR1 is DFQATT, CDR2 SNEGSKA, per germline (reference sequence). As DNA, the CDR3 is TGCAGTGCTAGCTCGGGACCGTCAGGCGAGCAGTACTTC. As protein: CSASSGPSGEQYF.

V and J are TRBV13 and TRBJ1-1; D unclear. Trimming pared 1 base from V and 1 base from J, leaving 10 bases between. Germline CDR1 reads PRHDT; CDR2 reads FYEKMQ (reference sequence). The CDR3 contains 15 residues. The CDR3 DNA is TGTGCCAGCAGCTTAGTGGGTGCAGCGAACACTGAAGCTTTCTTT. Protein sequence: CASSLVGAANTEAFF.

In its sample, this clone was seen many times. The chain carries TRBV7-3 and TRBJ2-3; possible D gene TRBD2, 5 bases. The CDR3 runs 16 residues. V lost 2 bases to trimming and J lost 2 bases, with 14 bases between them. Germline V gene data show CDR1 as SGHTA and CDR2 as FQGTGA. This CDR3 is CASSLDPLAYTDTQYF. CDR3 sequence (DNA): TGTGCCAGCAGCTTAGACCCCCTAGCTTACACAGATACGCAGTATTTT. The complete variable domain, with remaining parts taken from reference TRBV7-3 and TRBJ2-3, reads GAGVSQTPSNKVTEKGKYVELRCDPISGHTALYWYRQSLGQGPEFLIYFQGTGAADDSGLPNDRFFAVRPEGSVSTLKIQRTERGDSAVYLCASSLDPLAYTDTQYFGPGTRLTVL.

There are many counts of this clone. The rearrangement uses TRBV24-1 and TRBJ1-2; D ambiguous. V lost 4 bases, J lost 2 bases, and 10 bases lay in between. CDR3 length: 14 residues. CDR1 KGHDR and CDR2 SFDVKD come from the germline V gene. The CDR3 nucleotides read TGTGCCACCAGTGACCGGTGGGCAAACTATGGCTACACCTTC. Protein product: CATSDRWANYGYTF.

There are many counts of this clone. This chain joins TRBV6-4 and TRBJ2-2, with D possibly TRBD1 on 5 matching bases. V lost 4 bases, J lost 7 bases, and 10 bases lay in between. The CDR3 runs 13 residues. Germline V lookup: CDR1 MRHNA, CDR2 SNTAGT. The CDR3: CASSVQVNGELFF. The DNA for the CDR3 is TGTGCCAGCAGTGTACAGGTCAACGGGGAGCTGTTTTTT.

This clone was counted at least ten times. The same CDR3 is also encoded by other DNA sequences in this sample. The gene calls are TRBV11-2 and TRBJ2-7; 7 positions match TRBD1. V trimming: 4 bases; J trimming: 2 bases; junction bases outside the gene matches: 2. Germline V lookup: CDR1 SGHAT, CDR2 FQNNGV. This CDR3 is 13 amino acids long. Here the CDR3 reads CASSWGQTYEQYF. Written as DNA, the CDR3 is TGTGCCAGCAGCTGGGGACAGACCTACGAGCAGTACTTC.

This clone occurred many times. CDR3: CASSSGTGSNQPQHF. The CDR3 DNA reads TGTGCCAGCAGTTCTGGGACAGGGAGCAATCAGCCCCAGCATTTT. The chain is built from TRBV6-4 and TRBJ1-5, with 9 nucleotides matching TRBD1. Losses at the gene ends were 5 bases for V and 1 base for J; bases not matched to a gene: 3. The germline CDR1 and CDR2 sequences are MRHNA and SNTAGT. CDR3 size: 15 residues.

V gene TRBV5-8 combines with J gene TRBJ1-5; no definite D call. Trimming removed 8 bases at V and 5 bases at J, with 17 bases between. The CDR3 length is 14 residues. The germline V gene has CDR1 SGHTS and CDR2 YDEGEE. CDR3 sequence reads: CARATGVSYQPQHF. Written as DNA, the CDR3 is TGTGCCAGGGCGACTGGGGTTAGTTATCAGCCCCAGCATTTT.

This CDR3 reads CASSQEEGGTGELFF. The CDR3 DNA sequence: TGTGCCAGCAGCCAAGAGGAGGGGGGCACCGGGGAGCTGTTTTTT. This chain uses TRBV4-2 with TRBJ2-2; tentatively, D is TRBD1 or TRBD2 (6 bases each). Germline loops: CDR1 LGHNA, CDR2 YNFKEQ. This CDR3 comprises 15 residues. The ends were cut back, 0 bases at V and 4 bases at J, with 9 bases in the middle.

By frequency in the sample, this clone is medium-sized. The chain joins TRBV6-1 to TRBJ1-5; perhaps TRBD1 as D (6 bases). V was cut by 7 bases and J by 7 bases, with 14 bases left in between. Germline-derived CDR1 and CDR2 are MNHNS and SASEGT. The CDR3 extends over 13 amino acids. CDR3 loop: CASTRGGDQPQHF. CDR3 in DNA: TGTGCCAGCACCCGAGGGGGGGACCAGCCCCAGCATTTT.

This clone was observed many times. The chain couples TRBV19 to TRBJ1-2; D not resolved. Germline V lookup: CDR1 LNHDA, CDR2 SQIVND (reference sequence). Between the trimmed V and J ends, which lost 5 bases and 8 bases, there was a span of 12 bases. CDR3 length: 12 residues. The CDR3 coding sequence is TGTGCCAGTAGTGACCGGGGATTGGGCTACACCTTC. Its translation: CASSDRGLGYTF.

In its sample, this clone was seen many times. The rearrangement links TRBV7-2 to TRBJ2-3; D unresolved. The germline V gene encodes CDR1 SGHTA and CDR2 FQGNSA. The CDR3 is 16 residues long. The V gene lost 4 bases and the J gene lost 3 bases, with 17 bases spanning the gap. As DNA, the CDR3 is TGTGCCAGCAGCTGGGCCCCGAGATTGCCGACAGATACGCAGTATTTT. Protein: CASSWAPRLPTDTQYF.

This clone was seen only a few times. J is TRBJ2-1 and V is TRBV6-1, with unresolved D. From germline, CDR1 is MNHNS and CDR2 SASEGT. The length of the CDR3 is 12 residues. With 5 bases removed from V and 8 bases from J, the gap between germline ends came to 10 bases. The CDR3 protein is CASSNGLDEQFF. Here the CDR3 DNA reads TGTGCCAGCAGTAACGGGTTAGATGAGCAGTTCTTC.

This clone was detected many times. The rearrangement uses TRBV9 and TRBJ1-6; 8 positions agree with TRBD1. J gave up 2 bases and V 3 bases, and 7 bases lay outside the gene matches. There are 17 residues in the CDR3. Looked up from germline, CDR1 is SGDLS and CDR2 is YYNGEE. The CDR3 spells CASSEGQVAAYNSPLHF. CDR3 in DNA: TGTGCCAGCAGCGAGGGACAGGTGGCCGCCTATAATTCACCCCTCCACTTT.

The rearrangement joins TRBV5-5 to TRBJ2-7; D ambiguous. Trimming stripped 2 bases from V and 6 bases from J, with 18 bases between. Germline V gives CDR1 SGHKS, CDR2 YYEKEE (reference sequence). The CDR3 loop spans 15 amino acids. The CDR3 protein is CASSLSDPSFFEQYF. Written as DNA, the CDR3 is TGTGCCAGCAGCTTATCGGACCCCAGTTTTTTCGAGCAGTACTTC.

The chain links TRBV5-1 to TRBJ1-4; D gene unclear. Germline-derived CDR1 and CDR2 are SGHRS and YFSETQ. V was cut by 2 bases and J by 8 bases, with 16 bases left in between. The CDR3 runs 15 residues. The CDR3 nucleotides read TGCGCCAGCAGCTTATTGGCATCCCGCGGGGAAAAACTGTTTTTT. Translation: CASSLLASRGEKLFF.

V usage is TRBV12-3 or TRBV12-4 and J usage is TRBJ1-1, with D perhaps TRBD1 (6 bases). CDR3 size: 14 residues. Trimming stripped 6 bases from V and 1 base from J, with 12 bases between. The CDR3 region is CASRSPDRNTEAFF. In DNA, the CDR3 is TGTGCCAGCAGATCTCCGGACAGGAACACTGAAGCTTTCTTT.

Concerning this clone itself: One base away lies a much larger clone, so this may be a sequencing read error. The V call is TRBV5-1, the J call TRBJ1-5, with D perhaps matching TRBD1 (6 bases). Germline loops: CDR1 SGHRS, CDR2 YFSETQ. The CDR3 extends over 13 amino acids. The CDR3 nucleotides read TGCGCCAGCATTCCCGGGGACAATCAGCCCCAGCGTTTT. Its protein product is CASIPGDNQPQRF.

The genes are TRBV30 and TRBJ2-7; 8 nucleotides match TRBD1. V lost 4 bases and J lost 0; bases outside the gene matches: 5. This CDR3 has 14 residues. The germline gives CDR1 GTSNPN, CDR2 SVGIG (reference sequence). The CDR3 DNA is TGTGCCTGGACTGGGACAGGAAGCTCCTACGAGCAGTACTTC. This codes for CAWTGTGSSYEQYF.